These 13 T cell receptor beta chains were sequenced from one sample in a study of quantifying T cell responses using KT2 cells. As for the study in general: Reverse transcription used primers in the TCR alpha and beta constant regions.

An oligo carrying a UMI was ligated to the cDNA 3' end. An equimolar mix of RC1.1 and RC1.2 primed the beta chain across TRBC1 and TRBC2. TCRdb re-called the UMI-ligation and nested PCR reads through MiXCR, storing one row per CDR3 protein. The table has over 35,000 distinct CDR3 sequences, about a sixth seen once. Source material: PBMCs spiked with cells of the T cell clone KT2. The receptors were gathered from a human donor.

J is TRBJ2-7 and V is TRBV7-9, with D perhaps TRBD1 (6 bases). The CDR3 is made up of 12 amino acids. Trimming shortened V by 3 bases and J by 10 bases, and 13 bases separated the two germline ends. The germline gives CDR1 SEHNR, CDR2 FQNEAQ (reference sequence). The CDR3 sequence is CASSFPGERQYF. DNA for the CDR3: TGTGCCAGCAGCTTTCCAGGGGAACGACAGTACTTC.

The table lists this clonotype with many counts. As DNA, the CDR3 is TGCGCCAGCAGCCAAGAATTCGGTCGTCCCGGGAACCCAAAGCGAGAGACCCAGTACTTC. Its translation is CASSQEFGRPGNPKRETQYF. V usage is TRBV4-3 and J usage is TRBJ2-5; D is possibly TRBD2 (5 bases). Deletions cut 0 bases from V and 4 bases from J, with 27 bases between. Germline V gene data show CDR1 as LGHNA and CDR2 as YSLEER. This CDR3 region has 20 residues.

Only a few counts were recorded for this clonotype. The chain recombines TRBV30 with TRBJ2-3, with 8 bases aligning to TRBD2. CDR1 GTSNPN and CDR2 SVGIG come from the germline V gene (reference sequence). Losses at the gene ends were 5 bases for V and 2 bases for J; bases not matched to a gene: 9. The CDR3 contains 15 residues. CDR3 amino acids: CAWGAGTSDTDTQYF. The CDR3 nucleotides read TGTGCCTGGGGGGCCGGGACTAGTGACACAGATACGCAGTATTTT.

This clonotype was seen only a few times. The chain employs TRBV13 and TRBJ2-3; possibly TRBD1 for D (5 bases). Germline CDR1 PRHDT, CDR2 FYEKMQ (reference sequence). The germline V and J ends were trimmed by 5 bases and 3 bases, with 12 bases remaining between them. This CDR3 has 14 residues. The CDR3 loop is CASSHRQSTDTQYF. For the CDR3, the DNA is TGTGCCAGCAGCCATAGACAGTCTACAGATACGCAGTATTTT.

The gene calls are TRBV12-3 or TRBV12-4 and TRBJ1-1; D gene uncertain. Trimming took off 5 bases at V and 3 bases at J, with 10 bases between the two ends. CDR3 length: 13 amino acids. This chain's CDR3 is CASSLVGDTEAFF. DNA for the CDR3: TGTGCCAGCAGTCTCGTCGGGGACACTGAAGCTTTCTTT.

This clonotype has a handful of counts. The chain combines TRBV5-1 with TRBJ2-3; 7 nucleotides agree with TRBD2. Germline CDR1 reads SGHRS; CDR2 reads YFSETQ. The CDR3 extends over 16 amino acids. The V segment lost 4 bases and the J segment 4 bases; nucleotides outside the gene matches: 12. Here the CDR3 DNA reads TGCGCCAGCAGCACCCAACCCCGGGAGGTCCCAGATACGCAGTATTTT. Protein sequence: CASSTQPREVPDTQYF.

CDR3 coding DNA: TGTGCCAGCAGCGGCTACACAGTCCCAACTGATGGCTACACCTTC. Translated: CASSGYTVPTDGYTF. The chain recombines TRBV9 with TRBJ1-2; D is undetermined. The CDR3 spans 15 residues. Looked up from germline, CDR1 is SGDLS and CDR2 is YYNGEE. Trimming stripped 3 bases from V and 6 bases from J, with 18 bases between.

This clonotype counts as medium-sized. J is TRBJ2-1 and V is TRBV5-1, with TRBD2 identical over 15 bases. Germline V CDR1 and CDR2: SGHRS, YFSETQ. Losses at the gene ends were 4 bases for V and 12 bases for J; bases not matched to a gene: 11. This CDR3 is built from 16 residues. The CDR3 loop reads CASSPEAGTSGGRQFF. CDR3 DNA sequence: TGCGCCAGCAGCCCAGAAGCCGGGACTAGCGGGGGGCGGCAGTTCTTC. Supplemented by reference TRBV5-1 and TRBJ2-1, the full variable domain reads KAGVTQTPRYLIKTRGQQVTLSCSPISGHRSVSWYQQTPGQGLQFLFEYFSETQRNKGNFPGRFSGRQFSNSRSEMNVSTLELGDSALYLCASSPEAGTSGGRQFFGPGTRLTVL.

This clonotype was seen more than once but under ten times. This chain uses TRBV3-2 with TRBJ2-1; whether TRBD2, the table's D call, matches the DNA was not checked. TRBV3-2 is recorded as a pseudogene. The CDR3 covers 15 residues. The CDR3 is CASSLRTSGREEQFF. In DNA form, the CDR3 reads TGTGCCAGCAGCCTTCGGACTAGCGGGAGAGAGGAGCAGTTCTTC.

This sequence joins TRBV7-2 and TRBJ2-1, with 9 bases fitting TRBD2. Germline V lookup: CDR1 SGHTA, CDR2 FQGNSA. This CDR3 spans 16 amino acids. Trimming removed 5 bases from V and 7 bases from J; junction bases left unmatched: 12. CDR3 residues: CASSLAGGRAGNEQFF. For the CDR3, the DNA is TGTGCCAGCAGCCTTGCAGGCGGGAGGGCCGGGAATGAGCAGTTCTTC.

V usage is TRBV19 and J usage is TRBJ2-2; 8 positions match TRBD1. V lost 8 bases to trimming and J lost 1 base; unmatched junction nucleotides: 3. Germline CDR1 and CDR2: LNHDA and SQIVND (reference sequence). This CDR3 has 14 residues. CDR3 amino acids: CASGDRGNTGELFF. For the CDR3, the DNA is TGTGCCAGTGGCGACAGGGGGAACACCGGGGAGCTGTTTTTT. The whole variable domain, remainder taken from reference TRBV19 and TRBJ2-2, is DGGITQSPKYLFRKEGQNVTLSCEQNLNHDAMYWYRQDPGQGLRLIYYSQIVNDFQKGDIAEGYSVSREKKESFPLTVTSAQKNPTAFYLCASGDRGNTGELFFGEGSRLTVL.

The chain combines TRBV2 with TRBJ2-7, with 11 bases identical to TRBD2. V lost 5 bases, J lost 5 bases, and 8 bases stayed unmatched. This CDR3 is 15 amino acids long. Germline-derived CDR1 and CDR2 are SNHLY and FYNNEI. In nucleotides, the CDR3 is TGTGCCAGCAGTCAACTAGCGGGAGTAACTCACGAGCAGTACTTC. Translating gives CASSQLAGVTHEQYF. The full variable domain, with the rest looked up from reference TRBV2 and TRBJ2-7, is EPEVTQTPSHQVTQMGQEVILRCVPISNHLYFYWYRQILGQKVEFLVSFYNNEISEKSEIFDDQFSVERPDGSNFTLKIRSTKLEDSAMYFCASSQLAGVTHEQYFGPGTRLTVT.

The chain recombines TRBV6-2 or TRBV6-3 with TRBJ2-7; D is ambiguous. V lost 6 bases to trimming and J lost 0 bases, with 9 bases between them. CDR3 size: 13 residues. Germline V gene data show CDR1 as MNHEY and CDR2 as SVGEGT. CDR3 in amino acids: CASRATISYEQYF. The CDR3 region has the DNA TGTGCCAGCAGGGCCACTATCTCCTACGAGCAGTACTTC.